Listed below are T cell receptor beta chains from one sample, sequenced in a study of blood T cell repertoires in COVID-19. Assay: immunoSEQ multiplex PCR; the TCRdb copy retains only in-frame clones and omits some. This sample yields a few hundred thousand clones, of which more than 85% are seen a single time; around 7.9% belongs to the top ten. Sequenced material: PBMCs or T cells enriched from blood (not recorded which). All receptors derive from a woman aged 55-69 years who had recovered from COVID-19. Each CDR3 is given without its conserved first and last residue. Expanded clones get a size class; other rows say once, few or many, or leave the size out.

size,V,CDR3
-,TRBV7-9,ASSFGTVDNEQF
few,TRBV5-4,ASSLDRLGGNTEAF
-,TRBV19,ATQSRASTDTQY
-,TRBV9,ASSPRTDMNTEAF
-,TRBV5-1,ASSYDRGNTEAF
-,TRBV7-9,ASSPLLRQGRNSPLH
few,TRBV6-5,ASSRPGFPGEQY
-,TRBV30,AWRDPTGAGQPQH
-,TRBV18,ASSPGGNNQPQH
-,TRBV2,ASGRGLFSEAF
-,TRBV7-6,ASSLHSNSPLH
-,TRBV5-1,ASSAEGTLNTEAF
-,TRBV5-1,ASSPSLRDSGNTIY
-,TRBV11-3,ASSLGSGTIQETQY
-,TRBV19,ASSFQGIGSPLH
-,TRBV24-1,ATSDSGTKNTIY
-,TRBV30,AWRQGGSGNTIY
-,TRBV5-6,ASRNRGLGNTIY
-,TRBV3-1/TRBV3-2,ASSPDTRLLQSPLH
-,TRBV19,ASSILGTAAITYGYT
-,TRBV29-1,SAGGPTGTNTEAF
-,TRBV27,ASSLDRANEKLF
-,TRBV5-1,ATPGGPIYGYT
few,TRBV10-3,AIGQVSYEQY
-,TRBV2,ASSVTGRGNQPQH
once,TRBV9,ASSPRTGGAESPLH
-,TRBV11-2,ASSSQRTGGELF
-,TRBV5-1,ASSSGGGQPQH
-,TRBV2,ASSGPGGGLGQPQH
-,TRBV11-3,ASLYDNEQF
once,TRBV4-1,ASSHSGGRGVGGELF
-,TRBV3-1/TRBV3-2,ASSQDDRGKLF
-,TRBV2,ASRGSPMRGTGELF
-,TRBV5-1,ASSPGSEYNSPLH
-,TRBV5-1,ASSLEVGTHEKLF
-,TRBV7-2,ASSLNWGDTEAF
-,TRBV30,AWSISSNTEAF